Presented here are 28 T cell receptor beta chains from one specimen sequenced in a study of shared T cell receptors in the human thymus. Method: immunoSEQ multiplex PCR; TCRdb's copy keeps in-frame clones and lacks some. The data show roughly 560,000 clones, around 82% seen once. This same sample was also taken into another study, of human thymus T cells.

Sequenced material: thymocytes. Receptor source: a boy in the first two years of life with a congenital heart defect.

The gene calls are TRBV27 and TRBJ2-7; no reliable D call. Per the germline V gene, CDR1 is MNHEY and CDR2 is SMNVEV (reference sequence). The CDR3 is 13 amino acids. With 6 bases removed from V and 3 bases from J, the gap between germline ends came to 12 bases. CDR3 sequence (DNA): TGTGCCAGCAGCCCGACACCCAGCTACGAGCAGTACTTC. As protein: CASSPTPSYEQYF.

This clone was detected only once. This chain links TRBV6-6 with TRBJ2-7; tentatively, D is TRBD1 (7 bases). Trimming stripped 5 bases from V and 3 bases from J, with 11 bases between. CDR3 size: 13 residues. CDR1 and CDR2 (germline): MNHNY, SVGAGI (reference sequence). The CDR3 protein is CASSTQGGYEQYF. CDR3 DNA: TGTGCCAGCAGTACCCAGGGGGGCTACGAGCAGTACTTC.

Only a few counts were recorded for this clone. The CDR3 reads CASSPGQGKNEQYF. The CDR3 DNA follows: TGTGCCAGCTCACCGGGACAGGGAAAAAACGAGCAGTACTTC. The chain employs TRBV18 and TRBJ2-7, with TRBD1 matching over 9 bases. Germline lookup yields CDR1 KGHSH and CDR2 LQKENI. This CDR3 is 14 amino acids long. The junction had 5 bases not matched to a gene; V was cut back by 3 bases and J by 5 bases.

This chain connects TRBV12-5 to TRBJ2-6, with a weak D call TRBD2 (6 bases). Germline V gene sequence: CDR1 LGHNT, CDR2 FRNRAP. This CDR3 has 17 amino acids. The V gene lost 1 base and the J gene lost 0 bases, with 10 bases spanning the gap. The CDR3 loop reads CASGLGSGGSGANVLTF. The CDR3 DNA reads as TGTGCTAGTGGTTTGGGGTCCGGGGGCTCTGGGGCCAACGTCCTGACTTTC. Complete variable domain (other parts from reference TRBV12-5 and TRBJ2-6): DARVTQTPRHKVTEMGQEVTMRCQPILGHNTVFWYRQTMMQGLELLAYFRNRAPLDDSGMPKDRFSAEMPDATLATLKIQPSEPRDSAVYFCASGLGSGGSGANVLTFGAGSRLTVL.

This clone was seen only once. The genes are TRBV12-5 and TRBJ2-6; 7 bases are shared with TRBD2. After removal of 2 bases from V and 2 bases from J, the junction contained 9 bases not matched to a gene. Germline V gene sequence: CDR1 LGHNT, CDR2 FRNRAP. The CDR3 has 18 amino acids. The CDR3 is CASGLTPLAGAGANVLTF. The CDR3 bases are TGTGCTAGTGGTTTGACCCCCCTGGCGGGAGCTGGGGCCAACGTCCTGACTTTC.

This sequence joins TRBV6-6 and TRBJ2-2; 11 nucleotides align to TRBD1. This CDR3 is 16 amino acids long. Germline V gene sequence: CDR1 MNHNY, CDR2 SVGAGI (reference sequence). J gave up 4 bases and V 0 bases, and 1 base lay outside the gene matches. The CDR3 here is CASSYSGQGGTGELFF. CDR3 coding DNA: TGTGCCAGCAGTTACTCGGGACAGGGGGGCACCGGGGAGCTGTTTTTT.

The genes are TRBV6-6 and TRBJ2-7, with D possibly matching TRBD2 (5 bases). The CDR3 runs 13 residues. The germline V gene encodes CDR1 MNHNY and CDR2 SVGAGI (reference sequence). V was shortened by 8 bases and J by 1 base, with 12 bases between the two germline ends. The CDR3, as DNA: TGTGCCAGCCAGGCGGGTGCTTCCTACGAGCAGTACTTC. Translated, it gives CASQAGASYEQYF.

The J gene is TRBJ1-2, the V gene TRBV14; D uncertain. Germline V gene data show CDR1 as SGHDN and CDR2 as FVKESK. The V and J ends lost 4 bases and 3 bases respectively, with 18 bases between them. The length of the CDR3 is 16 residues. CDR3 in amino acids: CASSPPGGPTHYGYTF. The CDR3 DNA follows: TGTGCCAGCAGCCCGCCCGGAGGGCCGACGCACTATGGCTACACCTTC. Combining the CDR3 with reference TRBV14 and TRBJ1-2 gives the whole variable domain EAGVTQFPSHSVIEKGQTVTLRCDPISGHDNLYWYRRVMGKEIKFLLHFVKESKQDESGMPNNRFLAERTGGTYSTLKVQPAELEDSGVYFCASSPPGGPTHYGYTFGSGTRLTVV.

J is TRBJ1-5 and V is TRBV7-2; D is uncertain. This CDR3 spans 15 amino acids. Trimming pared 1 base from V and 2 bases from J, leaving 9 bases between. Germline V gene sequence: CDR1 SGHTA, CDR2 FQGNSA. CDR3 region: CASSLDPGRNQPQHF. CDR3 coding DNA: TGTGCCAGCAGCTTAGATCCGGGTCGCAATCAGCCCCAGCATTTT.

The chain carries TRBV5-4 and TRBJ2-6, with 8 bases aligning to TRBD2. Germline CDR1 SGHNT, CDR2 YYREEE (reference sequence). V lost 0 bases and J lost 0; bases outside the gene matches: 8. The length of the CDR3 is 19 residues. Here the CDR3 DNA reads TGTGCCAGCAGCTTGGGGCTTGGGCTAGCGGGCTCTGGGGCCAACGTCCTGACTTTC. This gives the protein CASSLGLGLAGSGANVLTF. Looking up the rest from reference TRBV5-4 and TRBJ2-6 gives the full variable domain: ETGVTQSPTHLIKTRGQQVTLRCSSQSGHNTVSWYQQALGQGPQFIFQYYREEENGRGNFPPRFSGLQFPNYSSELNVNALELDDSALYLCASSLGLGLAGSGANVLTFGAGSRLTVL.

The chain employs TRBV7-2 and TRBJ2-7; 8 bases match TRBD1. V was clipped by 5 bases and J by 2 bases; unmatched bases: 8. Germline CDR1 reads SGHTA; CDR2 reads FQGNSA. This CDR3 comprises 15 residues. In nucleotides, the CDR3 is TGTGCCAGCAGCGAAGACAGGGGCAATCCCTACGAGCAGTACTTC. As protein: CASSEDRGNPYEQYF.

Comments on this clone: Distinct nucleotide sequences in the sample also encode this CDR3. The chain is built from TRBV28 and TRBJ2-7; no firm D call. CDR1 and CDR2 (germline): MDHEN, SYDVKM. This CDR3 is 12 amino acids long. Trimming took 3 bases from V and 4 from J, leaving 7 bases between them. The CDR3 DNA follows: TGTGCCAGCAGTTTTCGCACATACGAGCAGTACTTC. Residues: CASSFRTYEQYF.

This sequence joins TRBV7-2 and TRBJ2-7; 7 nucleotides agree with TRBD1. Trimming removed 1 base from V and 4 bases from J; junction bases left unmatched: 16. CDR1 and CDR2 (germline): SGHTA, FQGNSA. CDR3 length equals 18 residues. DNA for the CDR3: TGTGCCAGCAGCTTAGGCGGATCTTTGGGACAGCTACCTTACGAGCAGTACTTC. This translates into CASSLGGSLGQLPYEQYF. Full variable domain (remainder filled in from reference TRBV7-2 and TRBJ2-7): GAGVSQSPSNKVTEKGKDVELRCDPISGHTALYWYRQSLGQGLEFLIYFQGNSAPDKSGLPSDRFSAERTGGSVSTLTIQRTQQEDSAVYLCASSLGGSLGQLPYEQYFGPGTRLTVT.

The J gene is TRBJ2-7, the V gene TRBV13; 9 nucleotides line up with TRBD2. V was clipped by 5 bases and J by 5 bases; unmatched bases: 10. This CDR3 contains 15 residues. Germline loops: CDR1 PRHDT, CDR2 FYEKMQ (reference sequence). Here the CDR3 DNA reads TGTGCCAGCAGCGGCCGTGGTAGCGGGAGCAACGAGCAGTACTTC. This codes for CASSGRGSGSNEQYF.

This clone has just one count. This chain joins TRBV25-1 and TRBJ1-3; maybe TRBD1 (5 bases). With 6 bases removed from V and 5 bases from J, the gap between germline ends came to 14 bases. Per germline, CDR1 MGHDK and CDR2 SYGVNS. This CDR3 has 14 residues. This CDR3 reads CASRDAGGRNTIYF. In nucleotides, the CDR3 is TGTGCCAGCAGGGACGCGGGGGGTCGAAACACCATATATTTT.

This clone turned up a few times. Written as DNA, the CDR3 is TGCGCCAGCAGCTCACTCGGGGGAGAAAATGAGCAGTTCTTC. It yields the protein CASSSLGGENEQFF. The chain is built from TRBV5-1 and TRBJ2-1, with D maybe TRBD2 (6 bases). Germline V CDR1 and CDR2: SGHRS, YFSETQ. There are 14 residues in the CDR3. The V end lost 3 bases, the J end lost 7 bases, and 14 bases lay between the germline ends.

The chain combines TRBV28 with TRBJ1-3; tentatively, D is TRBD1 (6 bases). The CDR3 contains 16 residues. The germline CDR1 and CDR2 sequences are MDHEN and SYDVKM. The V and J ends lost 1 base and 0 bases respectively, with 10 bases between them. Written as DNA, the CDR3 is TGTGCCAGCAGTTTATCCTTGGACAGCTCTGGAAACACCATATATTTT. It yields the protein CASSLSLDSSGNTIYF.

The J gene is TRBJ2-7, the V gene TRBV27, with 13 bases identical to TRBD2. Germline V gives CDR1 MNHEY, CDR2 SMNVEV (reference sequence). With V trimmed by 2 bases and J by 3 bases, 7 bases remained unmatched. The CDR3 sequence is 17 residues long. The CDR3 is CASSLTLAGGPGYEQYF. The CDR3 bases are TGTGCCAGCAGTTTAACACTAGCGGGAGGGCCTGGCTACGAGCAGTACTTC.

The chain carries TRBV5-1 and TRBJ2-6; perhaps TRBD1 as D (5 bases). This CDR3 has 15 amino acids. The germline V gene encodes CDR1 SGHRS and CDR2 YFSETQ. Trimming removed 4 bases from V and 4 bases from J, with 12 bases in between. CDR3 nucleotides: TGCGCCAGCAGCCCCAGGGTTACCGGGGCCAACGTCCTGACTTTC. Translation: CASSPRVTGANVLTF.

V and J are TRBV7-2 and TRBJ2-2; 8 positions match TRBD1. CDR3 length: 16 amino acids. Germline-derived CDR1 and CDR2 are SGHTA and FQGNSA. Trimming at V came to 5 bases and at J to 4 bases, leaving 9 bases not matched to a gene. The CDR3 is CASSPWGDRSTGELFF. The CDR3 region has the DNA TGTGCCAGCAGCCCATGGGGGGACAGGTCCACCGGGGAGCTGTTTTTT.

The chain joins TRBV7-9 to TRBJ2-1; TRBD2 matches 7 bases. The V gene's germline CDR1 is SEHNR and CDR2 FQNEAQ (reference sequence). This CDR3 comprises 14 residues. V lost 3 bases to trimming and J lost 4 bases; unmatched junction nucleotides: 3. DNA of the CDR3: TGTGCCAGCAGCTTTAGCGGGCCTTACAATGAGCAGTTCTTC. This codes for CASSFSGPYNEQFF.

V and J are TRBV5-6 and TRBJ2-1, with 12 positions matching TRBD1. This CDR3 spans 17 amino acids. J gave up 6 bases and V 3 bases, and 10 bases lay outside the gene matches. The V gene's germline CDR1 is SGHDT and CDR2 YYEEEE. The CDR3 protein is CASSSEPGQGACNEQFF. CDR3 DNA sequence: TGTGCCAGCAGCTCCGAACCGGGACAGGGGGCCTGCAATGAGCAGTTCTTC.

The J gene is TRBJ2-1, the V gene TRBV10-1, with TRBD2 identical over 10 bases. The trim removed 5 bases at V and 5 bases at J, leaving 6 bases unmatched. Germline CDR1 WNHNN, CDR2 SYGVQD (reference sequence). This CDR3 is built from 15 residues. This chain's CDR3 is CASSLSGRGDNEQFF. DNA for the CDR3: TGCGCCAGCAGTTTAAGCGGGAGGGGGGACAATGAGCAGTTCTTC.

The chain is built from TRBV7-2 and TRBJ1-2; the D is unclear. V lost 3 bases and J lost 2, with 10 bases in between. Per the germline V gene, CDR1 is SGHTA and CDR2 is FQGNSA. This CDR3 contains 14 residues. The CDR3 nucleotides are TGTGCCAGCAGCTTGAACAGCCGAAACTATGGCTACACCTTC. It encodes CASSLNSRNYGYTF.

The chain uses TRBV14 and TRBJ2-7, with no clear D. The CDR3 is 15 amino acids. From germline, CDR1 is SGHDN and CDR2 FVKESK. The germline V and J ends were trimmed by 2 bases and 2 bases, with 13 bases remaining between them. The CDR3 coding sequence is TGTGCCAGCAGCCAAAGTCGGCAGGTGGCCTACGAGCAGTACTTC. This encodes CASSQSRQVAYEQYF. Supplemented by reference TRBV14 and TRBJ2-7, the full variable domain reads EAGVTQFPSHSVIEKGQTVTLRCDPISGHDNLYWYRRVMGKEIKFLLHFVKESKQDESGMPNNRFLAERTGGTYSTLKVQPAELEDSGVYFCASSQSRQVAYEQYFGPGTRLTVT.

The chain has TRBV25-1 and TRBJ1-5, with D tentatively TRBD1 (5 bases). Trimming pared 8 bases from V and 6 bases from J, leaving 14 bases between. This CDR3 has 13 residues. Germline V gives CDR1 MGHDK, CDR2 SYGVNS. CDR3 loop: CASRHLGGQPQHF. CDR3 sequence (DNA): TGTGCCAGCCGCCACCTGGGGGGTCAGCCCCAGCATTTT.

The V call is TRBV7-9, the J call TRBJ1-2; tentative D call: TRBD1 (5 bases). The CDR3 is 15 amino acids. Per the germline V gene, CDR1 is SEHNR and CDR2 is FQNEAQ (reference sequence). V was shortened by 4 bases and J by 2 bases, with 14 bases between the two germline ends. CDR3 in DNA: TGTGCCAGCAGCTCTCAGGGCCCCCCAAACTATGGCTACACCTTC. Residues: CASSSQGPPNYGYTF. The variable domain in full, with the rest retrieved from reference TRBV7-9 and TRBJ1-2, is DTGVSQNPRHKITKRGQNVTFRCDPISEHNRLYWYRQTLGQGPEFLTYFQNEAQLEKSRLLSDRFSAERPKGSFSTLEIQRTEQGDSAMYLCASSSQGPPNYGYTFGSGTRLTVV.

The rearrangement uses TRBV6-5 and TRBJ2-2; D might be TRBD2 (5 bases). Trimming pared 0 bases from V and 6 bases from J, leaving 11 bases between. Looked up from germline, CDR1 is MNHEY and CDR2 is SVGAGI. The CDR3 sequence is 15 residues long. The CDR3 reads CASSYSRRSPGELFF. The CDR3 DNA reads TGTGCCAGCAGTTACTCTCGGAGGAGCCCCGGGGAGCTGTTTTTT.